This TCR beta chain was identified during a study of radiotherapy plus CTLA-4 blockade in lung cancer. Study findings and constraints: There was expansion of tumor-derived TCR clones in blood after radiotherapy plus ipilimumab. Reports identified early blood T cell clone dynamics, with interferon-beta, as the best response predictor.

Clones were read by immunoSEQ multiplex PCR, and TCRdb kept only the in-frame ones, dropping some. The sample holds 55,000 or so clones, about 80% seen once. For this clone: Antigen: not known.

The CDR3 is made up of 14 amino acids. Germline V gene data show CDR1 as MNHEY and CDR2 as SVGAGI. V was clipped by 6 bases and J by 7 bases; unmatched bases: 9. The sequenced sample was peripheral blood, obtained from a patient treated with radiotherapy plus ipilimumab. The sequence derives from a human donor with non-small cell lung cancer whose response to radiotherapy plus ipilimumab could not be evaluated. This rearrangement joins TRBV6-5 to TRBJ1-1; 9 nucleotides line up with TRBD1. CDR3 in DNA: TGTGCCAGCAGCAAGAGGGGACAGGGAGGTGAAGCTTTCTTT. Protein: CASSKRGQGGEAFF.